The 24 T cell receptor delta chains in this list originate from one sample, sequenced in a study of gamma-delta T cells after stem cell transplantation. TCRdb called clones from the RT-PCR reads again using CATT. The data contain about 13,000 delta-chain clones, about 30% of them singletons. Sequencing was done on a sample of gamma-delta T cells. Every receptor here comes from a human donor. It is not recorded whose cells these are; they may come from a transplant donor.

In this sample, this clone turned up a few times. The J gene is TRDJ1, the V gene TRDV1; TRDD3 aligns across 7 bases. This CDR3 contains 17 residues. V lost 6 bases and J lost 0; bases outside the gene matches: 13. CDR1 is TSWWSYY, CDR2 QGS, per germline. The CDR3 here is CALGDSRLLGYTDKLIF. CDR3 bases: TGTGCTCTTGGAGATTCCCGACTACTGGGGTACACCGATAAACTCATCTTT.

This clone occurred a few times. V is TRDV1 and J is TRDJ1, with D tentatively TRDD3 (6 bases). V lost 2 bases, J lost 10 bases, and 35 bases lay in between. The CDR3 covers 20 residues. CDR1 TSWWSYY and CDR2 QGS come from the germline V gene. CDR3 residues: CALGEFYPLSYEGGRIGLIF. CDR3 coding DNA: TGTGCTCTTGGGGAATTCTATCCCCTTTCATACGAGGGGGGGAGGATTGGACTCATCTTT.

A note on this clone: The junction departs from germline at one end; a sequencing error may be responsible. The V gene is TRDV1, the J gene TRDJ1; 13 nucleotides align to TRDD3. This CDR3 has 25 amino acids. Germline CDR1 is TSWWSYY and CDR2 is QGS. CDR3 nucleotides: TGTGCCCTTGGGGAACTAAGGAACTTCCTACTAGGGTGTACTGGGGGATACGCGGACACCGATAAACTCATCTTT. This codes for CALGELRNFLLGCTGGYADTDKLIF.

The chain couples TRDV3 to TRDJ1; D is possibly TRDD3 (6 bases). The V gene's germline CDR1 is TVYSNPD and CDR2 GDNSRS (reference sequence). CDR3 length equals 18 residues. V lost 4 bases and J 0 bases, leaving 27 bases between the germline ends. This chain's CDR3 is CACWDEDTGPLYTDKLIF. Written as DNA, the CDR3 is TGTGCCTGTTGGGACGAGGATACAGGCCCCTTGTACACCGATAAACTCATCTTT.

About this clone: Other DNA sequences within the sample encode an identical CDR3. The V call is TRDV2, the J call TRDJ3; TRDD3 matches at 9 bases. The trim removed 0 bases at V and 1 base at J, leaving 3 bases unmatched. The CDR3 has 18 residues. Germline V gene lookup returns CDR1 GEAIGNYY and CDR2 EKD. In DNA, the CDR3 is TGTGCCTGTGACACCTGGGGATACGGGTCCTGGGACACCCGACAGATGTTTTTC. This gives the protein CACDTWGYGSWDTRQMFF.

The chain has TRDV1 and TRDJ1, with 10 bases lining up with TRDD3. J was trimmed by 2 bases and V by 2 bases; bases with no gene match: 20. Germline lookup yields CDR1 TSWWSYY and CDR2 QGS. This CDR3 region has 21 residues. CDR3 in amino acids: CALGEIHPNTGGFTGTDKLIF. The CDR3 DNA is TGTGCTCTTGGGGAAATCCACCCCAATACTGGGGGATTCACCGGGACCGATAAACTCATCTTT.

The chain combines TRDV1 with TRDJ1, with TRDD3 matching 8 bases. Germline V gives CDR1 TSWWSYY, CDR2 QGS. Trimming at V came to 8 bases and at J to 0 bases, leaving 29 bases not matched to a gene. The CDR3 extends over 22 amino acids. CDR3 in amino acids: CALSTLKGAGSWGNSYTDKLIF. Written as DNA, the CDR3 is TGTGCTCTTTCTACCTTAAAGGGGGCGGGGAGCTGGGGGAACTCGTACACCGATAAACTCATCTTT.

In regard to this clone: One end of the junction varies from germline; a read error may be responsible. The chain links TRDV2 to TRDJ2; 8 nucleotides agree with TRDD3. This CDR3 region has 15 residues. Per germline, CDR1 GEAIGNYY and CDR2 EKD. DNA of the CDR3: TGTGCCTGTGACCCAATGGGGGATCACGGGGCACACCTCTTCTTT. Its protein is CACDPMGDHGAHLFF.

The gene calls are TRDV2 and TRDJ1, with 12 nucleotides matching TRDD3. CDR3 size: 16 residues. The germline CDR1 and CDR2 sequences are GEAIGNYY and EKD. The V segment lost 1 base and the J segment 9 bases; nucleotides outside the gene matches: 11. CDR3 sequence (DNA): TGTGCCTGTGACACTTCCGTACTGGGGGATACAGAGCAACTCATCTTT. Residues: CACDTSVLGDTEQLIF.

A few counts support this clone. The V gene is TRDV1, the J gene TRDJ1; possible D gene TRDD3, 6 bases. The V gene lost 4 bases and the J gene lost 4 bases, with 31 bases spanning the gap. The CDR3 runs 20 residues. Germline V gene lookup returns CDR1 TSWWSYY and CDR2 QGS. DNA for the CDR3: TGTGCTCTTGGGGCCCGAGACCTACTTAGCAGGGGATTAGTGGGCGATAAACTCATCTTT. Translation gives CALGARDLLSRGLVGDKLIF.

A few counts support this clone. This could be a read error, since a much larger clone is one nucleotide away. Within the sample, other DNA sequences also encode this same CDR3. The gene calls are TRDV2 and TRDJ3; 11 bases match TRDD3. V was pared by 0 bases and J by 0 bases, with 0 bases of the junction left unmatched. Germline CDR1 and CDR2: GEAIGNYY and EKD. CDR3 size: 18 residues. The CDR3 region has the DNA TGTGCCTGTGACACCACTGGGGGATACTCCTGGGACACCCGACAGATGTTTTTC. Its protein product is CACDTTGGYSWDTRQMFF.

This clone has just a few counts. A much larger clone is a single base away; this may be a read error. The CDR3 here is CACDILRDTDKLIF. The CDR3 DNA follows: TGTGCCTGTGACATACTGAGGGATACCGATAAACTCATCTTT. The V and J genes are TRDV2 and TRDJ1; D may be TRDD3 (5 bases). Trimming cost V 2 bases and J 2 bases, with 11 bases left between them. The CDR3 totals 14 residues. Germline CDR1 reads GEAIGNYY; CDR2 reads EKD.

Only a few counts were recorded for this clone. The chain joins TRDV1 to TRDJ1, with 11 bases lining up with TRDD3. This CDR3 has 26 residues. Germline lookup yields CDR1 TSWWSYY and CDR2 QGS. J lost 0 bases, V lost 1 base, and 31 bases had no gene match. CDR3 nucleotides: TGTGCTCTTGGGGAACCTGCCTTACTTCCTACAACACTGGGGGATAGAGGTCCCCGGTACACCGATAAACTCATCTTT. Translation gives CALGEPALLPTTLGDRGPRYTDKLIF.

This clone turned up a few times. The chain employs TRDV1 and TRDJ4; 9 bases agree with TRDD3. Germline CDR1 TSWWSYY, CDR2 QGS. Trimming removed 0 bases from V and 0 bases from J; junction bases left unmatched: 23. This CDR3 is built from 22 residues. Written as DNA, the CDR3 is TGTGCTCTTGGGGAACTGCCTTATGCCCTTGGGACTGGGGGGATACCGGCCAGACCCCTGATCTTT. Amino acid sequence: CALGELPYALGTGGIPARPLIF.

The gene calls are TRDV1 and TRDJ1; a possible D gene is TRDD2 (5 bases). This CDR3 spans 16 amino acids. CDR1 is TSWWSYY and CDR2 is QGS in the germline V gene. V was shortened by 4 bases and J by 3 bases, with 18 bases between the two germline ends. CDR3 amino acids: CALGALFPRPADKLIF. Written as DNA, the CDR3 is TGTGCTCTTGGGGCTCTCTTCCCGCGCCCGGCCGATAAACTCATCTTT.

The genes are TRDV2 and TRDJ1; 11 nucleotides agree with TRDD3. Germline assignment: CDR1 GEAIGNYY and CDR2 EKD. The CDR3 totals 22 residues. Losses at the gene ends were 8 bases for V and 0 bases for J; bases not matched to a gene: 28. The CDR3 nucleotides are TGTGCCTTCCTGTGGGACCGCTTCGGATGGGGGATACGAACTACGTACACCGATAAACTCATCTTT. Its translation: CAFLWDRFGWGIRTTYTDKLIF.

This clone occurred a few times. DNA of the CDR3: TGTGCCTGTGACACCGGGGGATATCTCTTACGTTCCTGGGACACCCGACAGATGTTTTTC. This gives the protein CACDTGGYLLRSWDTRQMFF. This chain joins TRDV2 and TRDJ3; TRDD3 agrees at 8 bases. This CDR3 region has 20 residues. Germline-derived CDR1 and CDR2 are GEAIGNYY and EKD. Trimming took 0 bases from V and 1 from J; bases not matched to a gene: 10.

V and J are TRDV2 and TRDJ3; 12 nucleotides line up with TRDD3. With 0 bases clipped from V and 0 bases from J, the junction kept 14 bases outside the gene matches. CDR3 size: 23 residues. CDR1 is GEAIGNYY and CDR2 is EKD in the germline V gene. The CDR3 region has the DNA TGTGCCTGTGACACCACCGCTTACTGGGGGATACCCGGTGGCTCCTGGGACACCCGACAGATGTTTTTC. It specifies CACDTTAYWGIPGGSWDTRQMFF.

The chain combines TRDV3 with TRDJ1; D could derive from TRDD2 or TRDD3 (5 bases each). Germline V gene sequence: CDR1 TVYSNPD, CDR2 GDNSRS (reference sequence). CDR3 length: 15 residues. V shed 5 bases and J shed 0 bases, with 19 bases lying between them. CDR3 amino acids: CALLVRLVYTDKLIF. In DNA form, the CDR3 reads TGTGCCCTCCTAGTCCGACTGGTATACACCGATAAACTCATCTTT.

The rearrangement uses TRDV1 and TRDJ1; 7 bases agree with TRDD3. The CDR3 totals 18 residues. Per the germline V gene, CDR1 is TSWWSYY and CDR2 is QGS. J gave up 3 bases and V 0 bases, and 13 bases lay outside the gene matches. This CDR3 reads CALGELPGDPLTPDKLIF. The CDR3 DNA follows: TGTGCTCTTGGGGAACTACCGGGGGATCCTCTGACACCCGATAAACTCATCTTT.

This clone has only a few counts. The CDR3 is CAFIKVLGALFFLTDKLIF. CDR3 DNA sequence: TGTGCCTTTATCAAAGTACTGGGGGCATTATTCTTTTTGACCGATAAACTCATCTTT. The rearrangement joins TRDV3 to TRDJ1, with 8 positions matching TRDD3. CDR1 and CDR2 from the germline V gene are TVYSNPD and GDNSRS (reference sequence). CDR3 length: 19 amino acids. Trimming removed 1 base from V and 2 bases from J; junction bases left unmatched: 21.

The rearrangement uses TRDV2 and TRDJ1; 11 bases are shared with TRDD3. The V and J ends lost 0 bases and 11 bases, in that order; junction bases with no gene match: 16. CDR1 is GEAIGNYY and CDR2 is EKD in the germline V gene. The CDR3 is 17 amino acids. CDR3 nucleotide sequence: TGTGCCTGTGACACCGGCCGTTACTGGGGGATAAAAGGGGCGCTCATCTTT. This sequence encodes CACDTGRYWGIKGALIF.

Comment on this clone: Possible read error: a much larger clone is one base away. At the DNA level, this CDR3 is encoded by other sequences in the same sample as well. The chain links TRDV2 to TRDJ3; 9 bases line up with TRDD3. The junction had 4 bases not matched to a gene; V was cut back by 2 bases and J by 0 bases. The CDR3 has 18 amino acids. Germline lookup yields CDR1 GEAIGNYY and CDR2 EKD. The CDR3 bases are TGTGCCTGTGACATACTGGGGGACAGCTCCTGGGACACCCGACAGATGTTTTTC. Translated, it gives CACDILGDSSWDTRQMFF.

The J gene is TRDJ3, the V gene TRDV2; 8 bases fit TRDD3. J gave up 0 bases and V 0 bases, and 12 bases lay outside the gene matches. The length of the CDR3 is 21 residues. The germline gives CDR1 GEAIGNYY, CDR2 EKD. As DNA, the CDR3 is TGTGCCTGTGACACCGATACGCTGGGGGACCGCAGCTCCTGGGACACCCGACAGATGTTTTTC. Its translation is CACDTDTLGDRSSWDTRQMFF.